A single sample is the source of the 24 T cell receptor beta chains below, sequenced in a study of blood T cell repertoires in COVID-19. Only in-frame clones appear in the TCRdb table, and some are missing; sequencing was by immunoSEQ multiplex PCR. The table records 35,000 to 40,000 clones, roughly nine tenths of them present only once. Sequences were obtained from peripheral blood. All receptors come from a man aged 55 to 70 with COVID-19, enrolled during active disease.

J is TRBJ1-2 and V is TRBV5-1; 9 bases are shared with TRBD1. J lost 6 bases, V lost 7 bases, and 4 bases had no gene match. Germline V gene sequence: CDR1 SGHRS, CDR2 YFSETQ. This CDR3 comprises 12 residues. This CDR3 is CASHRTGDGYTF. The CDR3 DNA reads TGCGCCAGCCACCGGACAGGGGATGGCTACACCTTC.

This sequence joins TRBV6-5 and TRBJ2-1, with a possible D match to TRBD2 (5 bases). V shed 7 bases and J shed 4 bases, with 8 bases lying between them. CDR1 and CDR2 (germline): MNHEY, SVGAGI. The CDR3 loop spans 12 amino acids. CDR3 in amino acids: CASIRGYNEQFF. The DNA for the CDR3 is TGTGCCAGCATAAGAGGGTACAATGAGCAGTTCTTC.

V and J are TRBV5-1 and TRBJ2-3; no reliable D call. V lost 4 bases to trimming and J lost 0 bases, with 12 bases between them. The CDR3 is 15 amino acids. Germline V lookup: CDR1 SGHRS, CDR2 YFSETQ. The CDR3 spells CASSRTEPSTDTQYF. The CDR3 DNA sequence: TGCGCCAGCAGCCGAACAGAACCTAGCACAGATACGCAGTATTTT.

The genes are TRBV29-1 and TRBJ1-5; possible D gene TRBD1, 5 bases. Germline assignment: CDR1 SQVTM and CDR2 ANQGSEA. The CDR3 length is 13 residues. Trimming took off 4 bases at V and 3 bases at J, with 10 bases between the two ends. The CDR3 nucleotides are TGCAGCGTTGCTTGGGGGGTCAATCAGCCCCAGCATTTT. Its protein product is CSVAWGVNQPQHF.

The chain uses TRBV5-6 and TRBJ1-5; unclear D gene. Germline V lookup: CDR1 SGHDT, CDR2 YYEEEE. The CDR3 is 14 amino acids. With 0 bases removed from V and 5 bases from J, the gap between germline ends came to 9 bases. The CDR3 sequence is CASSLANGDQPQHF. In DNA, the CDR3 is TGTGCCAGCAGCTTGGCCAACGGGGATCAGCCCCAGCATTTT. The full variable domain, with the rest looked up from reference TRBV5-6 and TRBJ1-5, is DAGVTQSPTHLIKTRGQQVTLRCSPKSGHDTVSWYQQALGQGPQFIFQYYEEEERQRGNFPDRFSGHQFPNYSSELNVNALLLGDSALYLCASSLANGDQPQHFGDGTRLSIL.

The chain recombines TRBV9 with TRBJ1-6; D is unresolved. Germline CDR1 and CDR2: SGDLS and YYNGEE. Trimming removed 9 bases from V and 7 bases from J, with 17 bases in between. The CDR3 covers 14 residues. CDR3: CATRGPGENSPLHF. DNA of the CDR3: TGTGCCACCCGTGGCCCCGGGGAGAATTCACCCCTCCACTTT.

CDR3 nucleotide sequence: TGTGCCACCAGTGCAGGGGTTGGCAATCAGCCCCAGCATTTT. Residues: CATSAGVGNQPQHF. The chain carries TRBV24-1 and TRBJ1-5; the D gene is possibly TRBD1 (6 bases). Trimming removed 5 bases at V and 2 bases at J, with 9 bases between. CDR1 KGHDR and CDR2 SFDVKD come from the germline V gene. The CDR3 totals 14 residues.

The chain carries TRBV27 and TRBJ2-3; no reliable D call. Trimming removed 0 bases from V and 0 bases from J, with 4 bases in between. This CDR3 has 14 amino acids. CDR1 is MNHEY and CDR2 is SMNVEV in the germline V gene (reference sequence). The CDR3 DNA is TGTGCCAGCAGTTTATCTTCTAGCACAGATACGCAGTATTTT. Protein product: CASSLSSSTDTQYF.

Only one count was recorded for this clone. The J gene is TRBJ2-6, the V gene TRBV7-8; TRBD2 agrees at 10 bases. V lost 1 base to trimming and J lost 0 bases; unmatched junction nucleotides: 3. The length of the CDR3 is 18 residues. Looked up from germline, CDR1 is SGHVS and CDR2 is FQNEAQ. The CDR3 is CASSLELAGLSGANVLTF. The DNA of the CDR3 is TGTGCCAGCAGCTTAGAACTAGCGGGACTCTCTGGGGCCAACGTCCTGACTTTC.

This clone was seen just once. This chain uses TRBV7-2 with TRBJ2-7; TRBD2 might be the D (8 bases). Germline CDR1 is SGHTA and CDR2 is FQGNSA. This CDR3 comprises 15 residues. V was trimmed by 10 bases and J by 3 bases, leaving 22 bases between them. In nucleotides, the CDR3 is TGTGCCACCTCGGAGGGGGCGGGAGGCGGCTACGAGCAGTACTTC. It translates to CATSEGAGGGYEQYF.

The gene calls are TRBV29-1 and TRBJ1-1; 7 bases agree with TRBD1. J gave up 1 base and V 7 bases, and 12 bases lay outside the gene matches. Germline V lookup: CDR1 SQVTM, CDR2 ANQGSEA. The CDR3 loop spans 15 amino acids. CDR3 nucleotides: TGCAGCGCTCCCCCGACTGGGACAGCGAACACTGAAGCTTTCTTT. It translates to CSAPPTGTANTEAFF. The full variable domain, completed using reference TRBV29-1 and TRBJ1-1, is SAVISQKPSRDICQRGTSLTIQCQVDSQVTMMFWYRQQPGQSLTLIATANQGSEATYESGFVIDKFPISRPNLTFSTLTVSNMSPEDSSIYLCSAPPTGTANTEAFFGQGTRLTVV.

The J gene is TRBJ1-1, the V gene TRBV3-1 (or the pseudogene TRBV3-2), with D hard to call. Trimming took off 6 bases at V and 3 bases at J, with 8 bases between the two ends. CDR1 and CDR2 from the germline V gene are LGHDT and YNNKEL (reference sequence). The CDR3 loop spans 12 amino acids. The CDR3 reads CASSSVYTEAFF. In nucleotides, the CDR3 is TGTGCCAGCAGTAGCGTATACACTGAAGCTTTCTTT.

V usage is TRBV4-1 and J usage is TRBJ1-2, with 8 bases fitting TRBD1. J lost 7 bases, V lost 4 bases, and 8 bases had no gene match. The CDR3 covers 14 residues. Germline CDR1 MGHRA, CDR2 YSYEKL. The CDR3 region has the DNA TGCGCCAGCAGCCCAAACACAGGGGGAGGTGGCTACACCTTC. It translates to CASSPNTGGGGYTF.

The count of this clone is one. J is TRBJ2-5 and V is TRBV5-6; TRBD2 aligns across 14 bases. The CDR3 runs 16 residues. Germline loops: CDR1 SGHDT, CDR2 YYEEEE. Trimming at V came to 2 bases and at J to 5 bases, leaving 5 bases not matched to a gene. CDR3 sequence (DNA): TGTGCCAGCAGCTTAGCGGGACTAGCGGGAGTGGAGACCCAGTACTTC. This gives the protein CASSLAGLAGVETQYF.

This chain links TRBV18 with TRBJ2-5; 15 positions match TRBD2. Per germline, CDR1 KGHSH and CDR2 LQKENI. The CDR3 is made up of 15 amino acids. V lost 6 bases and J lost 5; bases outside the gene matches: 4. The CDR3 protein is CASSPGLAGGETQYF. The CDR3 bases are TGTGCCAGCTCCCCAGGACTAGCGGGAGGGGAGACCCAGTACTTC.

This chain joins TRBV5-1 and TRBJ2-1; 10 bases line up with TRBD2. CDR3 length equals 17 residues. Germline V gene sequence: CDR1 SGHRS, CDR2 YFSETQ. Germline trimming cut 6 bases from V and 7 bases from J; bases unmatched to any gene: 16. CDR3 region: CASNEGTASGSLNEQFF. The DNA for the CDR3 is TGCGCCAGCAACGAGGGCACGGCTAGCGGGAGTTTAAATGAGCAGTTCTTC.

The V and J genes are TRBV28 and TRBJ2-1, with 8 bases lining up with TRBD1. Unmatched junction bases numbered 7, after V lost 1 base and J lost 8 bases. CDR1 is MDHEN and CDR2 is SYDVKM in the germline V gene. The CDR3 is 15 amino acids. CDR3 DNA: TGTGCCAGCAGTTTATCCCCAGGGGGCCGGGATGAGCAGTTCTTC. Translated, it gives CASSLSPGGRDEQFF.

The chain employs TRBV7-9 and TRBJ2-2, with D unresolved. The V end was cut by 10 bases, the J end by 4 bases, with 10 bases between. The length of the CDR3 is 12 residues. Germline CDR1 and CDR2: SEHNR and FQNEAQ (reference sequence). As DNA, the CDR3 is TGTGCCATAGAGGTCCGCACCGGGGAGCTGTTTTTT. Amino acids: CAIEVRTGELFF.

The rearrangement uses TRBV29-1 and TRBJ1-2; D possibly corresponds to TRBD1 (5 bases). The germline V gene encodes CDR1 SQVTM and CDR2 ANQGSEA. The CDR3 has 11 residues. Trimming removed 2 bases at V and 5 bases at J, with 6 bases between. The CDR3 here is CSVERGYGYTF. CDR3 in DNA: TGCAGCGTTGAACGGGGGTATGGCTACACCTTC.

The V call is TRBV28, the J call TRBJ2-1; unclear D gene. The ends were cut back, 3 bases at V and 5 bases at J, with 8 bases in the middle. CDR1 is MDHEN and CDR2 is SYDVKM in the germline V gene. The CDR3 runs to 13 residues. CDR3 in DNA: TGTGCCAGCAGTTTGTGGCTCAACAATGAGCAGTTCTTC. This gives the protein CASSLWLNNEQFF. Combining the CDR3 with reference TRBV28 and TRBJ2-1 gives the whole variable domain DVKVTQSSRYLVKRTGEKVFLECVQDMDHENMFWYRQDPGLGLRLIYFSYDVKMKEKGDIPEGYSVSREKKERFSLILESASTNQTSMYLCASSLWLNNEQFFGPGTRLTVL.

In DNA, the CDR3 is TGTGCCAGCCGCCTGGGGGGGAGCGCAACTAATGAAAAACTGTTTTTT. Protein product: CASRLGGSATNEKLFF. This chain joins TRBV28 and TRBJ1-4; a weak D match, TRBD1 (5 bases). This CDR3 contains 16 residues. Trimming removed 8 bases at V and 0 bases at J, with 16 bases between. Germline lookup yields CDR1 MDHEN and CDR2 SYDVKM.

This chain connects TRBV4-1 to TRBJ1-4, with 9 bases that match TRBD1. Germline values: CDR1 MGHRA, CDR2 YSYEKL. CDR3 size: 17 residues. With V trimmed by 4 bases and J by 5 bases, 11 bases remained unmatched. Written as DNA, the CDR3 is TGCGCCAGCAGCCCCCTGGGCAGTGGACAGGGGAATGAAAAACTGTTTTTT. The encoded protein is CASSPLGSGQGNEKLFF.

V is TRBV5-5 and J is TRBJ2-7, with TRBD2 as a possible D gene (6 bases). The CDR3 spans 15 residues. The V end lost 1 base, the J end lost 2 bases, and 13 bases lay between the germline ends. Germline-derived CDR1 and CDR2 are SGHKS and YYEKEE (reference sequence). The DNA for the CDR3 is TGTGCCAGCAGCTTGCAGGGAGGAGTCCCCTACGAGCAGTACTTC. Translation gives CASSLQGGVPYEQYF. The full variable domain, completed using reference TRBV5-5 and TRBJ2-7, is DAGVTQSPTHLIKTRGQQVTLRCSPISGHKSVSWYQQVLGQGPQFIFQYYEKEERGRGNFPDRFSARQFPNYSSELNVNALLLGDSALYLCASSLQGGVPYEQYFGPGTRLTVT.

The count of this clone is one. This chain links TRBV6-5 with TRBJ2-7; D might be TRBD2 (5 bases). Germline CDR1 MNHEY, CDR2 SVGAGI. This CDR3 comprises 16 residues. Trimming removed 0 bases from V and 0 bases from J, with 12 bases in between. CDR3 sequence (DNA): TGTGCCAGCAGTTACTCTTCGGAGGTGGGCTCCTACGAGCAGTACTTC. Translating it yields CASSYSSEVGSYEQYF.